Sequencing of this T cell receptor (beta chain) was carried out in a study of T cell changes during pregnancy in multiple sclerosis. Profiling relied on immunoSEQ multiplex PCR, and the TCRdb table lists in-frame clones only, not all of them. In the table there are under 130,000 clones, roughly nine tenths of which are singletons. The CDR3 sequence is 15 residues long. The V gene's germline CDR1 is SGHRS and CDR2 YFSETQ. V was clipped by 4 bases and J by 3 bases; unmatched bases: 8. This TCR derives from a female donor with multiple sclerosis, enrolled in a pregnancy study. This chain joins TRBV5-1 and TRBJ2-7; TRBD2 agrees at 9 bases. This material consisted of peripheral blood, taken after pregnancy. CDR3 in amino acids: CASSVPTSGDYEQYF. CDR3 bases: TGCGCCAGCAGCGTCCCGACTAGCGGTGACTACGAGCAGTACTTC.